One sample yielded the 4 T cell receptor beta chains listed below, sequenced in a study of chemoradiotherapy in HPV16-positive cancers. The table came from immunoSEQ multiplex PCR; TCRdb's copy has only in-frame clones and leaves some out. The sample contains under 70,000 clones, 90% of which appear only once. Source: blood, taken from a patient who underwent chemoradiotherapy. These receptors came from a human donor with HPV-associated anogenital cancer.

This clone occurred once. V gene TRBV5-6 combines with J gene TRBJ1-5; 8 nucleotides agree with TRBD1. The CDR3 extends over 15 amino acids. Germline-derived CDR1 and CDR2 are SGHDT and YYEEEE. V dropped 0 bases and J dropped 7; count of bases not matched to a gene: 6. In DNA, the CDR3 is TGTGCCAGCAGCTTGGGGGCAGGGGGCCGGCAGCCCCAGCATTTT. Translation: CASSLGAGGRQPQHF.

This clone was observed once. In DNA form, the CDR3 reads TGTGCCAGCAGCGTAGCAATCGGGAGGTCGGGGAATGAGCAGTTCTTC. Its protein product is CASSVAIGRSGNEQFF. The chain links TRBV9 to TRBJ2-1; 7 bases line up with TRBD2. CDR1 and CDR2 (germline): SGDLS, YYNGEE. The V gene end was trimmed by 0 bases and the J gene end by 7 bases; junction bases not matched to a gene: 10. This CDR3 has 16 residues. Variable domain in full (rest from reference TRBV9 and TRBJ2-1): DSGVTQTPKHLITATGQRVTLRCSPRSGDLSVYWYQQSLDQGLQFLIQYYNGEERAKGNILERFSAQQFPDLHSELNLSSLELGDSALYFCASSVAIGRSGNEQFFGPGTRLTVL.

J is TRBJ2-5 and V is TRBV6-6; no reliable D call. Deletions cut 2 bases from V and 1 base from J, with 8 bases between. In germline, CDR1 is MNHNY, CDR2 SVGAGI (reference sequence). The CDR3 sequence is 14 residues long. The CDR3 coding sequence is TGTGCCAGCAGTTACATCCAATCCCAAGAGACCCAGTACTTC. Translation gives CASSYIQSQETQYF.

The rearrangement uses TRBV29-1 and TRBJ2-7; D not certain. Looked up from germline, CDR1 is SQVTM and CDR2 is ANQGSEA. The CDR3 has 11 amino acids. Trimming removed 7 bases from V and 2 bases from J, with 9 bases in between. Written as DNA, the CDR3 is TGCAGCGGAACAGAGGCCTACGAGCAGTACTTC. Amino acids: CSGTEAYEQYF.